What follows describes a single T cell receptor beta chain. What it recognizes is unknown. Method: immunoSEQ multiplex PCR; TCRdb's copy keeps in-frame clones and lacks some. The repertoire consists of over a million clones, with approximately 97% occurring once and the leading ten covering about 1.2%. This specimen belongs to a study of shared clonotypes between healthy human individuals. Study-wide points: Relative to clonotypes present in all four donors, those not shared had lower generation probabilities. A handful of donors shared approximately 5% of their naive CD4 clonotypes.

This CDR3 comprises 13 residues. Germline CDR1 is SGHNT and CDR2 is YYREEE (reference sequence). Between the trimmed V and J ends, which lost 5 bases and 4 bases, there was a span of 12 bases. All participating donors were Caucasian adults from Nashville, Tennessee. Partitioning of CD4+ cells yielded a CD45RA+ naive subset and a CD45RA-negative memory subset. The sequencing sample was made of naive CD4+ T cells sorted from blood. Subset defined: CD45RA+ positively selected. V is TRBV5-4 and J is TRBJ1-2, with a possible D match to TRBD1 (6 bases). The TCR sequence derives from a man aged 25 to 40 in good health. The CDR3 loop is CASSTQGLYGYTF. CDR3 nucleotides: TGTGCCAGCAGTACCCAGGGGCTCTATGGCTACACCTTC.